This T cell receptor beta chain derives from a study of cytomegalovirus exposure and HLA in healthy donors. Notes on the study in general: Some public TCRs appeared in many individuals, while most sequences were rare.

The protocol was immunoSEQ multiplex PCR, while the TCRdb copy is restricted to in-frame clones and leaves out a portion. Of more than 300,000 clones listed, 86% are singletons. Worth noting for this clone: What it binds is not known.

Germline CDR1 reads PRHDT; CDR2 reads FYEKMQ (reference sequence). The V gene lost 5 bases and the J gene lost 7 bases, with 9 bases spanning the gap. The CDR3 has 12 amino acids. The receptor was isolated from a woman aged 18-30 years in good health and CMV-seronegative. Material: PBMCs. V is TRBV13 and J is TRBJ2-1; possible D gene TRBD1, 6 bases. This CDR3 reads CASSPQGNEQFF. The CDR3 nucleotides are TGTGCCAGCAGCCCACAGGGAAATGAGCAGTTCTTC.